These 17 T cell receptor beta chains were all obtained from the same sample, sequenced in a study of blood T cell repertoires in COVID-19. Profiling relied on immunoSEQ multiplex PCR, and the TCRdb table lists in-frame clones only, not all of them. The sample lists 200,000 to 250,000 clones; about 80% were seen once. The sequenced sample was PBMCs or T cells enriched from blood (not recorded which). The source of these receptors is a man between 60 and 70 years old who had recovered from COVID-19.

This clone showed up just a few times. This chain uses TRBV12-5 with TRBJ2-2, with D unclear. In germline, CDR1 is LGHNT, CDR2 FRNRAP. The CDR3 has 16 residues. V lost 4 bases, J lost 3 bases, and 15 bases lay in between. DNA of the CDR3: TGTGCTAGTGGTTCACCCACATCCTTCGACACCGGGGAGCTGTTTTTT. Protein sequence: CASGSPTSFDTGELFF.

The chain carries TRBV4-2 and TRBJ2-1; 7 positions agree with TRBD2. The CDR3 contains 16 residues. V was clipped by 0 bases and J by 0 bases; unmatched bases: 2. Germline V lookup: CDR1 LGHNA, CDR2 YNFKEQ. CDR3 in amino acids: CASSQEGGSSYNEQFF. CDR3 bases: TGTGCCAGCAGCCAAGAGGGCGGGAGCTCCTACAATGAGCAGTTCTTC.

This clone was counted once. The chain carries TRBV28 and TRBJ1-6, with unresolved D. With 5 bases removed from V and 14 bases from J, the gap between germline ends came to 19 bases. Germline CDR1 is MDHEN and CDR2 is SYDVKM. The CDR3 length is 14 residues. CDR3 DNA: TGTGCCAGCAGTATCAACGGGGAGGGTAGATCCCTCCACTTT. This codes for CASSINGEGRSLHF.

The V call is TRBV6-1, the J call TRBJ1-6, with D perhaps matching TRBD1 (5 bases). This CDR3 has 13 amino acids. The germline V gene encodes CDR1 MNHNS and CDR2 SASEGT. The ends were cut back, 3 bases at V and 9 bases at J, with 9 bases in the middle. CDR3 loop: CASSDRDPSPLHF. The CDR3 nucleotides read TGTGCCAGCAGTGACAGGGATCCTTCACCCCTCCACTTT.

This clone showed up just once. The chain has TRBV4-3 and TRBJ1-6; D gene uncertain. This CDR3 contains 15 residues. V was pared by 0 bases and J by 9 bases, with 12 bases between. Germline CDR1 and CDR2: LGHNA and YSLEER. Here the CDR3 reads CASSQDSRGISPLHF. CDR3 nucleotide sequence: TGCGCCAGCAGCCAAGATTCAAGAGGGATTTCACCCCTCCACTTT.

V is TRBV18 and J is TRBJ1-2, with TRBD1 matching 10 bases. This CDR3 is built from 16 residues. Losses at the gene ends were 2 bases for V and 5 bases for J; bases not matched to a gene: 8. Germline loops: CDR1 KGHSH, CDR2 LQKENI. CDR3 DNA sequence: TGTGCCAGCTCACCAGCCGGGACAGGGGTGTCTTATGGCTACACCTTC. This gives the protein CASSPAGTGVSYGYTF. The full variable domain, in which reference TRBV18 and TRBJ1-2 provide the parts outside the CDR3, is NAGVMQNPRHLVRRRGQEARLRCSPMKGHSHVYWYRQLPEEGLKFMVYLQKENIIDESGMPKERFSAEFPKEGPSILRIQQVVRGDSAAYFCASSPAGTGVSYGYTFGSGTRLTVV.

The rearrangement uses TRBV5-6 and TRBJ1-2, with 8 positions matching TRBD1. The CDR3 contains 16 residues. CDR1 and CDR2 from the germline V gene are SGHDT and YYEEEE. V dropped 4 bases and J dropped 4; count of bases not matched to a gene: 12. The CDR3 region is CASSIRQGYIRYGYTF. The CDR3 bases are TGTGCCAGCAGCATAAGACAGGGGTATATCCGCTATGGCTACACCTTC.

This clone was found once. This chain joins TRBV5-1 and TRBJ2-3; 8 nucleotides align to TRBD2. J lost 3 bases, V lost 0 bases, and 6 bases had no gene match. There are 16 residues in the CDR3. Germline V gene lookup returns CDR1 SGHRS and CDR2 YFSETQ. CDR3 amino acids: CASSLGLAGSTDTQYF. CDR3 nucleotide sequence: TGCGCCAGCAGCTTGGGGTTAGCGGGGTCTACAGATACGCAGTATTTT.

The chain combines TRBV5-1 with TRBJ2-5, with unresolved D. Trimming took off 1 base at V and 1 base at J, with 8 bases between the two ends. CDR1 is SGHRS and CDR2 is YFSETQ in the germline V gene. The CDR3 consists of 14 residues. CDR3 in DNA: TGCGCCAGCAGCTTGTATGCTAGCCAAGAGACCCAGTACTTC. Encoded protein: CASSLYASQETQYF.

The V call is TRBV19, the J call TRBJ1-3; TRBD1 is a possible D gene (6 bases). Looked up from germline, CDR1 is LNHDA and CDR2 is SQIVND (reference sequence). The CDR3 loop spans 18 amino acids. V shed 0 bases and J shed 0 bases, with 15 bases lying between them. The CDR3 here is CASSIDLQWTDSGNTIYF. Written as DNA, the CDR3 is TGTGCCAGTAGTATAGATCTTCAGTGGACAGACTCTGGAAACACCATATATTTT.

Worth noting for this clone: Other DNA sequences in this sample translate to the same CDR3. V usage is TRBV5-1 and J usage is TRBJ1-1, with a tentative D call TRBD1 (6 bases). Germline V gives CDR1 SGHRS, CDR2 YFSETQ. The CDR3 length is 15 residues. Trimming shortened V by 1 base and J by 1 base, and 11 bases separated the two germline ends. The CDR3 loop is CASSLTGTQNTEAFF. Written as DNA, the CDR3 is TGCGCCAGCAGCTTGACTGGGACACAGAACACTGAAGCTTTCTTT.

Only a few counts were recorded for this clone. The chain is built from TRBV12-3 or TRBV12-4 and TRBJ1-2; a possible D gene is TRBD1 (6 bases). This CDR3 has 13 amino acids. With 7 bases removed from V and 8 bases from J, the gap between germline ends came to 17 bases. This CDR3 is CASTDTGIGGYTF. CDR3 DNA sequence: TGTGCCAGCACCGACACAGGGATCGGCGGCTACACCTTC.

The gene calls are TRBV2 and TRBJ1-1; 8 bases line up with TRBD1. The V gene end was trimmed by 7 bases and the J gene end by 3 bases; junction bases not matched to a gene: 10. CDR1 and CDR2 (germline): SNHLY, FYNNEI. The CDR3 runs 15 residues. The CDR3 is CASNQGQGVYTEAFF. The CDR3 bases are TGTGCCAGCAATCAAGGACAGGGAGTGTACACTGAAGCTTTCTTT.

V usage is TRBV30 and J usage is TRBJ2-1; 9 bases are shared with TRBD2. The CDR3 covers 16 residues. The V gene end was trimmed by 2 bases and the J gene end by 6 bases; junction bases not matched to a gene: 11. CDR1 and CDR2 (germline): GTSNPN, SVGIG (reference sequence). The CDR3 loop is CAWSLGLALGGNEQFF. Written as DNA, the CDR3 is TGTGCCTGGAGTCTGGGACTAGCTCTGGGGGGCAATGAGCAGTTCTTC.

The chain has TRBV3-1 (or the pseudogene TRBV3-2) and TRBJ2-3; D perhaps matches TRBD2 (5 bases). Trimming took 3 bases from V and 3 from J, leaving 22 bases between them. The CDR3 length is 18 residues. Germline V gene lookup returns CDR1 LGHDT and CDR2 YNNKEL (reference sequence). CDR3 in amino acids: CASSHDVGATLKTDTQYF. The CDR3 DNA reads as TGTGCCAGCAGCCACGACGTGGGAGCGACGTTAAAGACAGATACGCAGTATTTT.

Notes on this clone: A read error may account for a junction end that differs from germline. The gene calls are TRBV7-9 and TRBJ1-1, with D hard to call. The CDR3 is 15 residues long. CDR1 SEHNR and CDR2 FQNEAQ come from the germline V gene (reference sequence). CDR3 amino acids: CASSMAGTAYPESFF. Written as DNA, the CDR3 is TGTGCCAGCAGCATGGCGGGTACCGCGTATCCTGAATCTTTCTTT.

V usage is TRBV6-2 or TRBV6-3 and J usage is TRBJ1-6; 7 bases align to TRBD1. V trimming: 4 bases; J trimming: 10 bases; junction bases outside the gene matches: 13. Germline CDR1 MNHEY, CDR2 SVGEGT. This CDR3 region has 16 residues. CDR3 sequence: CASSSHATGVGSPLHF. DNA for the CDR3: TGTGCCAGCAGTTCGCACGCTACAGGGGTGGGCTCACCCCTCCACTTT.